This TCR beta chain derives from a study of blood T cell repertoires in COVID-19. In the study overall: Material from acute and convalescent COVID-19 was sourced from the United States, Italy and Spain. Sources were T cells, B-cell-depleted T cells, or PBMCs; the material itself was cDNA or gDNA.

The CDR3 consists of 14 residues. V lost 6 bases and J lost 2; bases outside the gene matches: 4. Germline-derived CDR1 and CDR2 are MDHEN and SYDVKM. As originally analysed: Cell counts per sample came from amplifying reference gene primers. TCRdb's table, derived via immunoSEQ multiplex PCR, lists solely in-frame clones and lacks some. D and trimming come from the DNA, and the V and J calls and clone size come from that table. The table has about 250,000 clones, 75% to 90% seen once; the top ten hold around 30%. This chain joins TRBV28 and TRBJ1-5, with 7 nucleotides matching TRBD1. This clonotype was obtained from a man in his forties with acute or convalescent COVID-19. The sequenced sample was peripheral blood. CDR3: CASRRQGRNQPQHF. CDR3 nucleotide sequence: TGTGCCAGCAGAAGACAGGGTCGCAATCAGCCCCAGCATTTT.